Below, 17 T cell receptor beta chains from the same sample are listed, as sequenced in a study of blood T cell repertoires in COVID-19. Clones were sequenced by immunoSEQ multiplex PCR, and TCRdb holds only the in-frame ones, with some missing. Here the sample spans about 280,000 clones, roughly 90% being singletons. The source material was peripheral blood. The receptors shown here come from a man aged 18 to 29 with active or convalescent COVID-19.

The CDR3 nucleotides read TGCGCCAGCAGCCAGGGGGCGCGAGAGCAGTTCTTC. Protein: CASSQGAREQFF. The chain joins TRBV5-1 to TRBJ2-1; 8 nucleotides agree with TRBD1. V trimming: 4 bases; J trimming: 10 bases; junction bases outside the gene matches: 4. The CDR3 runs 12 residues. Germline assignment: CDR1 SGHRS and CDR2 YFSETQ.

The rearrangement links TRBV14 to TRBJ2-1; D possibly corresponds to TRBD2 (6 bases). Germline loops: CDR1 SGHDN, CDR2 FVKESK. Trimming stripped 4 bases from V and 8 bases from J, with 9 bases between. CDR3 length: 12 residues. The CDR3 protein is CASSRWRDEQFF. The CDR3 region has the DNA TGTGCCAGCAGCCGTTGGAGGGATGAGCAGTTCTTC.

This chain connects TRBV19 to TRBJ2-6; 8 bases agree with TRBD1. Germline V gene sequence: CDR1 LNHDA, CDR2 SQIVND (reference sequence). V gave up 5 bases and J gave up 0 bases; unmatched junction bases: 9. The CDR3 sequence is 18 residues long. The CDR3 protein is CASSAPGQEGSGANVLTF. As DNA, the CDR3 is TGTGCCAGTAGTGCGCCGGGACAGGAGGGCTCTGGGGCCAACGTCCTGACTTTC.

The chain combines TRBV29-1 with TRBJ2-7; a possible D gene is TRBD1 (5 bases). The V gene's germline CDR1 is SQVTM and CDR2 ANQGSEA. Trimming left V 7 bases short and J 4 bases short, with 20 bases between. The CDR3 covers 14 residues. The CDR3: CSAAGPGQKYEQYF. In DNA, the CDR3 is TGCAGCGCAGCAGGTCCAGGGCAAAAATACGAGCAGTACTTC.

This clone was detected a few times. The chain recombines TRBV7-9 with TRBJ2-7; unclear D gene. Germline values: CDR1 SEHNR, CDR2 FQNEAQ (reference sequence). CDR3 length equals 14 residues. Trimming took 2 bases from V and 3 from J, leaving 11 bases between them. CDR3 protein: CASSLYGSNYEQYF. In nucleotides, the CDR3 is TGTGCCAGCAGCTTATACGGGTCGAACTACGAGCAGTACTTC.

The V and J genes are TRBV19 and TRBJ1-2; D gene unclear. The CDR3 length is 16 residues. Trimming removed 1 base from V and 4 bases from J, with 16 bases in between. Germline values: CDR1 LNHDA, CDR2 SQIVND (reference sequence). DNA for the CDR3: TGTGCCAGTAGTATAGTTTACGGGGAAAGGATCTATGGCTACACCTTC. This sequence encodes CASSIVYGERIYGYTF.

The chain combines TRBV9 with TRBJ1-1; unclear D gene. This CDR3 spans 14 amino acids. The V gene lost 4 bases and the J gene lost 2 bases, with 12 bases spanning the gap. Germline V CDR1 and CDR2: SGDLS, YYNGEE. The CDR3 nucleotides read TGTGCCAGCAGCTCCTCCCAACTCAACACTGAAGCTTTCTTT. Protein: CASSSSQLNTEAFF. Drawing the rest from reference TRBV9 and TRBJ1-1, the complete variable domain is DSGVTQTPKHLITATGQRVTLRCSPRSGDLSVYWYQQSLDQGLQFLIQYYNGEERAKGNILERFSAQQFPDLHSELNLSSLELGDSALYFCASSSSQLNTEAFFGQGTRLTVV.

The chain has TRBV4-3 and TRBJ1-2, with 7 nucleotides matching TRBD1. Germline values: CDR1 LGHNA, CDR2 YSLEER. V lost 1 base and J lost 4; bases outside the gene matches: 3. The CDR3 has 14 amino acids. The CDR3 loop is CASSQGTGSYGYTF. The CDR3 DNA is TGCGCCAGCAGCCAAGGGACAGGTAGCTATGGCTACACCTTC.

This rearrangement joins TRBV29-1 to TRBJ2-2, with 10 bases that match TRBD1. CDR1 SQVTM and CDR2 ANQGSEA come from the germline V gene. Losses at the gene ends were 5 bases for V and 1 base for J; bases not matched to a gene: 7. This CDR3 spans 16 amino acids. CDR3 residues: CSVNTRDRGNTGELFF. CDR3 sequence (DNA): TGCAGCGTTAACACTCGGGACAGGGGGAACACCGGGGAGCTGTTTTTT.

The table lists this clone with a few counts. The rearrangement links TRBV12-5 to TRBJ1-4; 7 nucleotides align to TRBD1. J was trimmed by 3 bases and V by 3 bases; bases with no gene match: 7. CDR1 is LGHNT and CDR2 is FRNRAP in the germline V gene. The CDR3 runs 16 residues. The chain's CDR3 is CASGFSPGQSNEKLFF. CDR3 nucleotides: TGTGCTAGTGGTTTCTCACCGGGACAGTCTAATGAAAAACTGTTTTTT. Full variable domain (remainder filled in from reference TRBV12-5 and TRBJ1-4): DARVTQTPRHKVTEMGQEVTMRCQPILGHNTVFWYRQTMMQGLELLAYFRNRAPLDDSGMPKDRFSAEMPDATLATLKIQPSEPRDSAVYFCASGFSPGQSNEKLFFGSGTQLSVL.

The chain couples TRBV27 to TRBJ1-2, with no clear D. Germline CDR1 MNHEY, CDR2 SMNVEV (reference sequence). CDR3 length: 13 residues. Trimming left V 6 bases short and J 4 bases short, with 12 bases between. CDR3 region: CASRREAGYGYTF. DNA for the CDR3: TGTGCCAGCAGGAGGGAGGCGGGCTATGGCTACACCTTC.

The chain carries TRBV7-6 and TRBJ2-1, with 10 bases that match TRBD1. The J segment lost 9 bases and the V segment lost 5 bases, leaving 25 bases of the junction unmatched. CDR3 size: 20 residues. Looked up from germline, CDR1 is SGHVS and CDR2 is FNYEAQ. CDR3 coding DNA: TGTGCCAGCAGCGCCCCGGGACAGGGGTATTCGCCGACTAGGGGCGGTGAGCAGTTCTTC. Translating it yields CASSAPGQGYSPTRGGEQFF.

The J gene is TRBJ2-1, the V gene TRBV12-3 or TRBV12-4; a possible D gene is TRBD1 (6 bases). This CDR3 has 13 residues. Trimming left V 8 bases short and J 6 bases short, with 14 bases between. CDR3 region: CASLKSQGNEQFF. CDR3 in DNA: TGTGCCAGCCTGAAATCACAGGGCAATGAGCAGTTCTTC.

CDR3 DNA: TGCAGCGTTGACGGTAAAGGGGTACAGCCTTACGAGCAGTACTTC. This codes for CSVDGKGVQPYEQYF. The chain uses TRBV29-1 and TRBJ2-7, with D possibly TRBD1 on 5 matching bases. Germline V gene lookup returns CDR1 SQVTM and CDR2 ANQGSEA. Deletions cut 3 bases from V and 4 bases from J, with 19 bases between. The CDR3 has 15 residues.

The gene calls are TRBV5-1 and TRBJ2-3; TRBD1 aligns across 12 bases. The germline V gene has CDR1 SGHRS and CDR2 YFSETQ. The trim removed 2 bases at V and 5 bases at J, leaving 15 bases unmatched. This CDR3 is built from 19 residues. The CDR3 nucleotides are TGCGCCAGCAGCTTTTGGGGACAGGGGGCCTTGGGTTCGAAAGATACGCAGTATTTT. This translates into CASSFWGQGALGSKDTQYF. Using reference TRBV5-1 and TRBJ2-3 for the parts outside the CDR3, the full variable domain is KAGVTQTPRYLIKTRGQQVTLSCSPISGHRSVSWYQQTPGQGLQFLFEYFSETQRNKGNFPGRFSGRQFSNSRSEMNVSTLELGDSALYLCASSFWGQGALGSKDTQYFGPGTRLTVL.

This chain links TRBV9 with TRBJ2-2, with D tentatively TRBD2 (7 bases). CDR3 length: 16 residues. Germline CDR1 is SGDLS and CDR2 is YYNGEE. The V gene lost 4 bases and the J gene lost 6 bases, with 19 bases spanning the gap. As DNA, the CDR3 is TGTGCCAGCAGCCCCCAGAGGGGGGGGCGTGCCGGGGAGCTGTTTTTT. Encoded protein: CASSPQRGGRAGELFF.

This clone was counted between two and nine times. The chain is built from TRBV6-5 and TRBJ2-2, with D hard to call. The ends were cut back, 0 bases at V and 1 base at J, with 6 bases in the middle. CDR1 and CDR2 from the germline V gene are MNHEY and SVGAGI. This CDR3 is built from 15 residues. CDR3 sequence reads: CASSYSGMNTGELFF. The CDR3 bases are TGTGCCAGCAGTTACTCGGGCATGAACACCGGGGAGCTGTTTTTT.